Shown below are 3 T cell receptor beta chains from a single sample sequenced in a study of blood T cell repertoires in COVID-19. Using immunoSEQ multiplex PCR, the repertoire was profiled, and TCRdb retains in-frame clones only, with some absent. This sample yields about 52,000 clones, of which over 75% are seen a single time; roughly 15% belongs to the top ten. The material sequenced was peripheral blood. These receptors were collected from a man between 65 and 85 years old with acute or convalescent COVID-19.

The chain employs TRBV6-2 or TRBV6-3 and TRBJ2-2, with D possibly being TRBD1 (6 bases). CDR3 length: 18 amino acids. From germline, CDR1 is MNHEY and CDR2 SVGEGT. Trimming removed 2 bases from V and 1 base from J, with 17 bases in between. The CDR3 spells CASSYGYGGPWNTGELFF. CDR3 nucleotide sequence: TGTGCCAGCAGTTACGGCTATGGGGGCCCATGGAACACCGGGGAGCTGTTTTTT.

The rearrangement links TRBV4-3 to TRBJ1-2; 7 bases fit TRBD1. V trimming: 2 bases; J trimming: 2 bases; junction bases outside the gene matches: 8. The CDR3 is 16 residues long. The germline V gene has CDR1 LGHNA and CDR2 YSLEER. CDR3 nucleotides: TGCGCCAGCAGCCAACTAGGCCTACAGGGGAACTATGGCTACACCTTC. This gives the protein CASSQLGLQGNYGYTF.

V and J are TRBV5-5 and TRBJ2-3; 11 bases match TRBD2. Germline-derived CDR1 and CDR2 are SGHKS and YYEKEE (reference sequence). Trimming removed 4 bases from V and 5 bases from J; junction bases left unmatched: 6. The CDR3 extends over 15 amino acids. CDR3: CASSAPLAGVDTQYF. Here the CDR3 DNA reads TGTGCCAGCAGCGCGCCACTAGCGGGAGTAGATACGCAGTATTTT.